This T cell receptor beta chain was documented in a study of T cell responses to AZD1222 COVID-19 vaccine. Findings and caveats of the study: Two doses of AZD1222 preceded a rise in Spike-specific TCR breadth and depth. As reported, nearly half of all spike-specific TCRs target variant regions that are unmutated. Dominant at 160-218 and 743-854, vaccine-associated CD4 TCRs also spanned spike. Donors were mostly white British, more females; clonal diversity possibly underestimated.

Germline V CDR1 and CDR2: SGHRS, YFSETQ. Trimming shortened V by 2 bases and J by 3 bases, and 8 bases separated the two germline ends. The CDR3 length is 14 residues. The data were produced by immunoSEQ multiplex PCR, yet TCRdb's version contains in-frame clones alone and is incomplete. The sample consists of about 51,000 clones, about 90% of them appearing once. On this clone: Its matching antigen is unknown.

The chain combines TRBV5-1 with TRBJ1-4; D perhaps matches TRBD1 (5 bases). The sequence was obtained from an adult who received the AZD1222 COVID-19 vaccine. The sequenced sample was peripheral blood, obtained 28 days after the second AZD1222 dose. The CDR3 nucleotides are TGCGCCAGCAGCTTTCTGGGACCTAATGAAAAACTGTTTTTT. This gives the protein CASSFLGPNEKLFF.